The clone carrying this TCR beta chain was seen once. What it binds is unknown. The data were obtained in a study of PD-1 blockade in mismatch repair-deficient tumors. Study-level background: Patients had eleven to twelve mismatch repair-deficient cancer types and were previously treated and progressing. Study-wide points: Rapid post-treatment expansion, then contraction, generally preceding radiologic response, marked tumor-resident clones.

Germline loops: CDR1 MNHEY, CDR2 SMNVEV (reference sequence). The CDR3 extends over 15 amino acids. V lost 5 bases and J 5 bases, leaving 18 bases between the germline ends. Sequencing used immunoSEQ multiplex PCR; TCRdb keeps in-frame clones, though not all of them. The sample comprises over 60,000 clones, roughly 88% of which are singletons, and approximately 15% rests with the top ten. Every patient had mismatch repair deficiency by PCR or immunohistochemistry. The chain links TRBV27 to TRBJ2-5; D is unresolved. This receptor was taken from an adult with mismatch repair-deficient cancer. The input for sequencing was peripheral blood, taken 52 weeks after starting pembrolizumab. The chain's CDR3 is CASSPGPQWWETQYF. The CDR3 coding sequence is TGTGCCAGCAGTCCAGGACCTCAGTGGTGGGAGACCCAGTACTTC.